The 7 T cell receptor beta chains reported below all come from one sample, sequenced in a study of blood T cells in healthy people across ages. Through a sample-barcoded 5' primer and a J-beta primer mix, a second PCR was run for about 7 to 12 cycles. TCRdb re-derived calls from the 5' RACE reads in MiXCR, one entry per CDR3 protein. The table records 550,000 to 650,000 distinct CDR3 sequences, about 27% of them present only once. Separately, the same data were catalogued under a study of T cells of mothers and their children.

The sequencing sample was made of blood. The source of these receptors is a boy younger than 10 in good health.

A few counts support this clonotype. This chain connects TRBV5-1 to TRBJ1-4; D is unclear. Trimming stripped 0 bases from V and 4 bases from J, with 10 bases between. The germline CDR1 and CDR2 sequences are SGHRS and YFSETQ. This CDR3 has 15 residues. CDR3 nucleotide sequence: TGCGCCAGCAGCTTGGCCATTGGCGGTAATGAAAAACTGTTTTTT. Amino acids: CASSLAIGGNEKLFF.

The chain recombines TRBV2 with TRBJ2-5; TRBD2 agrees at 7 bases. V trimming: 11 bases; J trimming: 4 bases; junction bases outside the gene matches: 7. The V gene's germline CDR1 is SNHLY and CDR2 FYNNEI. This CDR3 is 12 amino acids long. The CDR3 sequence: CAGTKNTETQYF. The CDR3, as DNA: TGTGCCGGGACTAAGAACACAGAGACCCAGTACTTC.

The V gene is TRBV10-3, the J gene TRBJ2-2; D may be TRBD1 (6 bases). This CDR3 comprises 16 residues. The V gene lost 6 bases and the J gene lost 7 bases, with 21 bases spanning the gap. Looked up from germline, CDR1 is ENHRY and CDR2 is SYGVKD. The CDR3 coding sequence is TGTGCCATCAGCGATAACCCTGGACAGTCCAACGGGGAGCTGTTTTTT. Amino acid sequence: CAISDNPGQSNGELFF.

The rearrangement joins TRBV7-9 to TRBJ1-6, with 7 nucleotides matching TRBD1. After removal of 7 bases from V and 5 bases from J, the junction contained 11 bases not matched to a gene. Germline V CDR1 and CDR2: SEHNR, FQNEAQ (reference sequence). The CDR3 has 16 amino acids. DNA of the CDR3: TGTGCCAGCAACTCTTTTGCCGGGACAGATAATTCACCCCTCCACTTT. Protein: CASNSFAGTDNSPLHF.

This clonotype was observed a handful of times. This chain joins TRBV9 and TRBJ2-1; D gene ambiguous. Trimming left V 3 bases short and J 9 bases short, with 7 bases between. Germline V gives CDR1 SGDLS, CDR2 YYNGEE. This CDR3 region has 11 residues. The CDR3 nucleotides are TGTGCCAGCAGCGCCGCAGGTGAGCAGTTCTTC. This gives the protein CASSAAGEQFF. Based on the CDR3 plus reference TRBV9 and TRBJ2-1, the full variable domain is DSGVTQTPKHLITATGQRVTLRCSPRSGDLSVYWYQQSLDQGLQFLIQYYNGEERAKGNILERFSAQQFPDLHSELNLSSLELGDSALYFCASSAAGEQFFGPGTRLTVL.

This sequence joins TRBV12-3 or TRBV12-4 and TRBJ1-2; maybe TRBD1 (5 bases). V lost 4 bases and J 8 bases, leaving 14 bases between the germline ends. This CDR3 is built from 13 residues. The CDR3 DNA reads TGTGCCAGCAGTTACGGGGCGATGGGAGGCTACACCTTC. This translates into CASSYGAMGGYTF.

The chain combines TRBV7-8 with TRBJ1-4; TRBD1 matches at 11 bases. This CDR3 has 15 amino acids. Germline V gene lookup returns CDR1 SGHVS and CDR2 FQNEAQ. Trimming took 5 bases from V and 7 from J; bases not matched to a gene: 6. The CDR3 nucleotides read TGTGCCAGCAGCCCCAGGACAGGGGGCACTGAAAAACTGTTTTTT. Protein sequence: CASSPRTGGTEKLFF.